These 16 T cell receptor beta chains came from one sample sequenced in a study of T cells in narcolepsy. TCRdb keeps only in-frame clones here, not all; method: immunoSEQ multiplex PCR. The repertoire holds tens of thousands of clones, with around three quarters as singletons. The source material was CD45RA- memory CD4+ T cells from PBMCs. Source of these receptors: a human donor with narcolepsy.

The chain joins TRBV7-9 to TRBJ1-1; no definite D call. The CDR3 is 13 residues long. Germline lookup yields CDR1 SEHNR and CDR2 FQNEAQ (reference sequence). V was cut by 6 bases and J by 1 base, with 9 bases left in between. CDR3 DNA: TGTGCCAGCAGTGATGAACAGAACACTGAAGCTTTCTTT. It encodes CASSDEQNTEAFF. The full variable domain, completed using reference TRBV7-9 and TRBJ1-1, is DTGVSQNPRHKITKRGQNVTFRCDPISEHNRLYWYRQTLGQGPEFLTYFQNEAQLEKSRLLSDRFSAERPKGSFSTLEIQRTEQGDSAMYLCASSDEQNTEAFFGQGTRLTVV.

The chain links TRBV5-1 to TRBJ1-2, with TRBD1 identical over 11 bases. Germline values: CDR1 SGHRS, CDR2 YFSETQ. Losses at the gene ends were 6 bases for V and 7 bases for J; bases not matched to a gene: 11. This CDR3 has 15 residues. The CDR3 here is CASNLDGTGGSGYTF. The DNA of the CDR3 is TGCGCCAGCAACCTCGATGGGACAGGGGGTTCTGGCTACACCTTC.

V is TRBV30 and J is TRBJ1-4, with TRBD1 identical over 12 bases. The V and J ends lost 6 bases and 10 bases, in that order; junction bases with no gene match: 9. Germline CDR1 GTSNPN, CDR2 SVGIG (reference sequence). This CDR3 is 14 amino acids long. CDR3 protein: CACSPGTGGGKLFF. CDR3 nucleotides: TGTGCCTGCTCCCCCGGGACAGGGGGCGGAAAACTGTTTTTT.

The J gene is TRBJ2-1, the V gene TRBV5-6; 8 nucleotides line up with TRBD2. The trim removed 1 base at V and 8 bases at J, leaving 8 bases unmatched. The germline V gene encodes CDR1 SGHDT and CDR2 YYEEEE. The CDR3 is 15 amino acids. The CDR3, as DNA: TGTGCCAGCAGCTTGTTCCAGCGGGGGCGAGATGAGCAGTTCTTC. The encoded protein is CASSLFQRGRDEQFF.

The table lists this clone with a count of one. V gene TRBV7-2 combines with J gene TRBJ2-5; D unclear. Trimming shortened V by 5 bases and J by 5 bases, and 12 bases separated the two germline ends. The CDR3 length is 13 residues. Germline lookup yields CDR1 SGHTA and CDR2 FQGNSA. CDR3 coding DNA: TGTGCCAGCAGCCCCGCGAGCCGGGAGACCCAGTACTTC. Protein: CASSPASRETQYF.

In this sample, this clone turned up a few times. The gene calls are TRBV7-3 and TRBJ1-4, with 9 bases matching TRBD1. Germline CDR1 and CDR2: SGHTA and FQGTGA. The CDR3 runs to 17 residues. V was pared by 5 bases and J by 7 bases, with 14 bases of the junction left unmatched. The CDR3 DNA is TGTGCCAGCAGCCCAGATTCGACAGGGGGTGACCGTGAAAAACTGTTTTTT. Translating it yields CASSPDSTGGDREKLFF.

The rearrangement uses TRBV14 and TRBJ2-5; no clear D gene. V was pared by 4 bases and J by 7 bases, with 22 bases between. The CDR3 covers 16 residues. Looked up from germline, CDR1 is SGHDN and CDR2 is FVKESK. The CDR3 region is CASSPPGGPSKGTQYF. The CDR3 DNA follows: TGTGCCAGCAGCCCCCCCGGTGGGCCCTCTAAAGGGACCCAGTACTTC.

The genes are TRBV2 and TRBJ2-7; 8 positions agree with TRBD1. The CDR3 covers 15 residues. Germline trimming cut 2 bases from V and 3 bases from J; bases unmatched to any gene: 6. The germline V gene encodes CDR1 SNHLY and CDR2 FYNNEI. The DNA for the CDR3 is TGTGCCAGCAGTGAATCTCAGGGGGCAAGCTACGAGCAGTACTTC. Residues: CASSESQGASYEQYF.

The chain's CDR3 is CASSLHLPGTPQATLYEQYF. CDR3 sequence (DNA): TGTGCCAGCAGCCTCCATCTTCCGGGGACACCACAAGCGACACTCTACGAGCAGTACTTC. The chain couples TRBV21-1 to TRBJ2-7; the table calls TRBD1, which could not be checked here. TRBV21-1 is classified as a pseudogene. CDR3 length: 20 amino acids.

There are a few counts of this clone. The chain is built from TRBV30 and TRBJ1-5, with 8 bases lining up with TRBD1. V trimming: 1 base; J trimming: 7 bases; junction bases outside the gene matches: 9. The CDR3 covers 15 residues. CDR1 is GTSNPN and CDR2 is SVGIG in the germline V gene (reference sequence). The CDR3 DNA follows: TGTGCCTGGAGTGAGGACAGGGTAAGAGGGCAGCCCCAGCATTTT. It codes for CAWSEDRVRGQPQHF.

The genes are TRBV2 and TRBJ2-5, with TRBD2 identical over 8 bases. CDR3 length: 14 residues. Germline CDR1 reads SNHLY; CDR2 reads FYNNEI. Unmatched junction bases numbered 8, after V lost 7 bases and J lost 4 bases. The CDR3 protein is CASIPGGATETQYF. In nucleotides, the CDR3 is TGTGCCAGCATTCCCGGGGGGGCGACAGAGACCCAGTACTTC.

This clone was found a few times. This chain joins TRBV5-1 and TRBJ2-5; the D is unclear. The germline gives CDR1 SGHRS, CDR2 YFSETQ. This CDR3 comprises 15 residues. Trimming removed 0 bases at V and 2 bases at J, with 11 bases between. In DNA form, the CDR3 reads TGCGCCAGCAGCTTGGATGGGGTCGTTCAAGAGACCCAGTACTTC. As protein: CASSLDGVVQETQYF.

The chain is built from TRBV5-6 and TRBJ1-1; possible D gene TRBD1, 5 bases. Deletions cut 4 bases from V and 6 bases from J, with 13 bases between. The CDR3 covers 13 residues. From germline, CDR1 is SGHDT and CDR2 YYEEEE. CDR3 residues: CASSGGTDPEAFF. In nucleotides, the CDR3 is TGTGCCAGCAGCGGAGGGACCGACCCTGAAGCTTTCTTT. Looking up the rest from reference TRBV5-6 and TRBJ1-1 gives the full variable domain: DAGVTQSPTHLIKTRGQQVTLRCSPKSGHDTVSWYQQALGQGPQFIFQYYEEEERQRGNFPDRFSGHQFPNYSSELNVNALLLGDSALYLCASSGGTDPEAFFGQGTRLTVV.

This clone has just a few counts. The chain links TRBV2 to TRBJ1-1; a weak D match, TRBD1 (6 bases). The CDR3 extends over 11 amino acids. The V end lost 6 bases, the J end lost 5 bases, and 7 bases lay between the germline ends. CDR1 and CDR2 from the germline V gene are SNHLY and FYNNEI. CDR3 amino acids: CASRQGTEAFF. CDR3 bases: TGTGCCAGCAGACAGGGTACTGAAGCTTTCTTT. The full variable domain, rest sourced from reference TRBV2 and TRBJ1-1, is EPEVTQTPSHQVTQMGQEVILRCVPISNHLYFYWYRQILGQKVEFLVSFYNNEISEKSEIFDDQFSVERPDGSNFTLKIRSTKLEDSAMYFCASRQGTEAFFGQGTRLTVV.

This clone was seen more than once but under ten times. This chain joins TRBV6-5 and TRBJ2-7, with 7 nucleotides matching TRBD1. V lost 2 bases, J lost 1 base, and 5 bases stayed unmatched. Germline loops: CDR1 MNHEY, CDR2 SVGAGI. The CDR3 spans 15 residues. CDR3 DNA: TGTGCCAGCAGTTACAGGGACAGAGGATCCTACGAGCAGTACTTC. Translation: CASSYRDRGSYEQYF.

This clone was seen a handful of times. The chain has TRBV5-4 and TRBJ1-2; D is unresolved. Germline loops: CDR1 SGHNT, CDR2 YYREEE (reference sequence). Between the trimmed V and J ends, which lost 1 base and 4 bases, there was a span of 11 bases. The CDR3 length is 14 residues. The CDR3 region has the DNA TGTGCCAGCAGCTTGCTTCCCGGAAGCTATGGCTACACCTTC. Translation gives CASSLLPGSYGYTF.